The T cell receptor beta chain described here comes from a study of CD8+ T cells in alopecia areata. This clone was detected a few times. Sequencing used cDNA as its template, made by extracting RNA and reverse transcribing it. The repertoire was sequenced with immunoSEQ multiplex PCR; TCRdb's copy has only in-frame clones and lacks some. Of around 250,000 clones in the sample, 67% are singletons; the top ten hold more than 0.95%. Per germline, CDR1 SQVTM and CDR2 ANQGSEA. V gave up 7 bases and J gave up 1 base, with 11 bases separating them. There are 12 residues in the CDR3. The rearrangement links TRBV29-1 to TRBJ2-7; TRBD1 is a possible D gene (6 bases). The TCR sequence derives from a human donor with alopecia areata. Here the sequenced sample was CD4+ T cells sorted from blood, taken at week 0. The CDR3 spells CSALGQSYEQYF. CDR3 nucleotide sequence: TGCAGCGCCCTAGGACAGTCCTACGAGCAGTACTTC.